Listed here are 8 T cell receptor beta chains from one sample, sequenced in a study of blood T cells in healthy people across ages. Combining a sample-barcoded 5' primer with a J-beta primer mix, a second PCR ran for roughly 7 to 11 cycles. TCRdb redid the calling of the 5' RACE reads with MiXCR, one entry per CDR3 protein. The table has 1.5 million to 2 million distinct CDR3 sequences, about 31% seen once. Sequencing used blood. These TCRs come from a woman aged 25 to 45 in good health.

This clonotype was counted only a few times. One end of the junction varies from germline; a read error may be responsible. The rearrangement joins TRBV20-1 to TRBJ2-7, with 9 bases that match TRBD2. CDR1 and CDR2 from the germline V gene are DFQATT and SNEGSKA (reference sequence). The CDR3 is 16 amino acids. CDR3 sequence (DNA): TGCAGTGCAAGAGGGTTGGGTCTGCGGGAGGGCCGAGAGCAGTACTTC. Its protein is CSARGLGLREGREQYF.

V is TRBV27 and J is TRBJ2-3; possibly TRBD1 or TRBD2 for D (5 bases each). From germline, CDR1 is MNHEY and CDR2 SMNVEV (reference sequence). This CDR3 has 15 amino acids. Trimming took off 5 bases at V and 5 bases at J, with 17 bases between the two ends. CDR3 sequence (DNA): TGTGCCAGCAGTAACTTCAGGGAGAAGGGAGATACGCAGTATTTT. Translated, it gives CASSNFREKGDTQYF.

This clonotype was counted a few times. The chain has TRBV7-2 and TRBJ2-6; D gene uncertain. Deletions cut 5 bases from V and 4 bases from J, with 12 bases between. CDR3 length equals 15 residues. Germline V CDR1 and CDR2: SGHTA, FQGNSA. DNA for the CDR3: TGTGCCAGCAGCCGCCGAGTTGACGGGGCCAACGTCCTGACTTTC. Translated: CASSRRVDGANVLTF.

The chain couples TRBV2 to TRBJ1-6; D is undetermined. V was cut by 5 bases and J by 9 bases, with 14 bases left in between. The CDR3 loop spans 14 amino acids. Per the germline V gene, CDR1 is SNHLY and CDR2 is FYNNEI. The CDR3 sequence: CASSTGLLGSPLHF. The CDR3 DNA follows: TGTGCCAGCAGTACGGGCCTGCTGGGTTCACCCCTCCACTTT.

This clonotype has just a few counts. V is TRBV28 and J is TRBJ2-7, with D maybe TRBD1 (6 bases). CDR1 MDHEN and CDR2 SYDVKM come from the germline V gene. CDR3 length: 14 amino acids. Trimming stripped 6 bases from V and 4 bases from J, with 16 bases between. CDR3 residues: CASRRTGFGYEQYF. In DNA form, the CDR3 reads TGTGCCAGCAGACGTACAGGGTTTGGGTACGAGCAGTACTTC. The full variable domain, its missing parts supplied by reference TRBV28 and TRBJ2-7, is DVKVTQSSRYLVKRTGEKVFLECVQDMDHENMFWYRQDPGLGLRLIYFSYDVKMKEKGDIPEGYSVSREKKERFSLILESASTNQTSMYLCASRRTGFGYEQYFGPGTRLTVT.

The sample holds a few counts of this clonotype. The rearrangement links TRBV3-1 to TRBJ2-7; 7 bases are shared with TRBD2. CDR1 and CDR2 (germline): LGHDT, YNNKEL (reference sequence). The junction had 7 bases not matched to a gene; V was cut back by 2 bases and J by 6 bases. The CDR3 totals 14 residues. For the CDR3, the DNA is TGTGCCAGCAGCCAAAAGGACCCTAGCGGCGAGCAGTACTTC. Translated: CASSQKDPSGEQYF.

The V call is TRBV20-1, the J call TRBJ2-1; no reliable D call. The germline V and J ends were trimmed by 3 bases and 6 bases, with 9 bases remaining between them. CDR1 and CDR2 (germline): DFQATT, SNEGSKA (reference sequence). The CDR3 sequence is 12 residues long. CDR3 in amino acids: CSASAVLNEQFF. Here the CDR3 DNA reads TGCAGTGCTAGTGCGGTTCTCAATGAGCAGTTCTTC.

The chain combines TRBV9 with TRBJ2-7, with 9 bases aligning to TRBD2. Germline V gene data show CDR1 as SGDLS and CDR2 as YYNGEE. The CDR3 has 15 residues. The V gene end was trimmed by 3 bases and the J gene end by 6 bases; junction bases not matched to a gene: 10. CDR3 sequence: CASSARSSGESEQYF. The CDR3 bases are TGTGCCAGCAGCGCCCGATCTAGCGGGGAAAGCGAGCAGTACTTC.